The next 9 T cell receptor beta chains were all read from a single sample in a study of T-cell memory formation after mild COVID-19. TCRdb reanalysed the 5' RACE reads using MiXCR and keeps one entry per CDR3 protein. Altogether under 90,000 distinct CDR3 sequences are present, over 11% being singletons, with the ten largest covering roughly 33%. Sequenced sample: PBMCs or a T cell subset sorted from them (not recorded which). These receptors originate from an adult woman who had mild COVID-19 (a few samples of this study predate the infection). Cell type and time point are not known.

This clonotype has just a few counts. The rearrangement uses TRBV7-9 and TRBJ2-5; TRBD2 aligns across 10 bases. Trimming removed 5 bases from V and 5 bases from J; junction bases left unmatched: 8. CDR3 length equals 15 residues. The germline V gene encodes CDR1 SEHNR and CDR2 FQNEAQ (reference sequence). The CDR3 DNA sequence: TGTGCCAGCAGCCCCCCGGGGACTAGCGAGGAGACCCAGTACTTC. This gives the protein CASSPPGTSEETQYF.

The chain couples TRBV5-6 to TRBJ1-5; D gene ambiguous. Germline assignment: CDR1 SGHDT and CDR2 YYEEEE. The CDR3 is made up of 16 amino acids. Trimming left V 2 bases short and J 5 bases short, with 17 bases between. The chain's CDR3 is CASSFGSPSLHQPQHF. DNA for the CDR3: TGTGCCAGCAGCTTCGGGAGCCCGAGCCTCCATCAGCCCCAGCATTTT. Based on the CDR3 plus reference TRBV5-6 and TRBJ1-5, the full variable domain is DAGVTQSPTHLIKTRGQQVTLRCSPKSGHDTVSWYQQALGQGPQFIFQYYEEEERQRGNFPDRFSGHQFPNYSSELNVNALLLGDSALYLCASSFGSPSLHQPQHFGDGTRLSIL.

This clonotype was observed a few times. V gene TRBV5-1 combines with J gene TRBJ2-1, with 8 bases matching TRBD1. Germline V gene sequence: CDR1 SGHRS, CDR2 YFSETQ. J lost 7 bases, V lost 4 bases, and 13 bases had no gene match. The length of the CDR3 is 16 residues. The CDR3 loop is CASSAQTGEYHNEQFF. CDR3 coding DNA: TGCGCCAGCAGCGCGCAGACAGGGGAATACCATAATGAGCAGTTCTTC.

This chain links TRBV20-1 with TRBJ2-7, with D maybe TRBD2 (5 bases). Germline CDR1 and CDR2: DFQATT and SNEGSKA (reference sequence). The CDR3 is made up of 17 amino acids. Trimming took off 2 bases at V and 1 base at J, with 21 bases between the two ends. CDR3 in amino acids: CSARSLAEIPLSYEQYF. CDR3 bases: TGCAGTGCTAGAAGTCTAGCTGAGATTCCTCTATCCTACGAGCAGTACTTC.

The chain employs TRBV29-1 and TRBJ2-3; D may be TRBD1 (6 bases). V shed 2 bases and J shed 2 bases, with 14 bases lying between them. Germline CDR1 and CDR2: SQVTM and ANQGSEA. This CDR3 contains 15 residues. The CDR3 nucleotides read TGCAGCGTTGAATTGGAGACAGGCACCACAGATACGCAGTATTTT. This sequence encodes CSVELETGTTDTQYF.

The table lists this clonotype with a few counts. The rearrangement links TRBV5-1 to TRBJ1-1, with D possibly matching TRBD1 (6 bases). Germline-derived CDR1 and CDR2 are SGHRS and YFSETQ. The CDR3 runs to 14 residues. V was shortened by 7 bases and J by 5 bases, with 18 bases between the two germline ends. The chain's CDR3 is CASLRGRGDTEAFF. The CDR3 DNA sequence: TGCGCCAGCCTCCGGGGGCGCGGAGATACTGAAGCTTTCTTT.

This clonotype was counted a few times. The chain combines TRBV7-9 with TRBJ2-5, with 9 bases matching TRBD1. From germline, CDR1 is SEHNR and CDR2 FQNEAQ (reference sequence). V gave up 5 bases and J gave up 3 bases; unmatched junction bases: 13. The CDR3 covers 17 residues. The CDR3 spells CASSNPPGTGLEETQYF. The CDR3 DNA reads TGTGCCAGCAGCAACCCACCCGGGACAGGGCTTGAAGAGACCCAGTACTTC.

The rearrangement links TRBV5-1 to TRBJ2-7; 8 positions agree with TRBD1. Germline lookup yields CDR1 SGHRS and CDR2 YFSETQ. V lost 3 bases and J lost 2; bases outside the gene matches: 4. The CDR3 contains 14 residues. CDR3 nucleotides: TGCGCCAGCAGCTACCGACAGGGGCCCTACGAGCAGTACTTC. Encoded protein: CASSYRQGPYEQYF.

This chain joins TRBV7-6 and TRBJ2-7; a possible D gene is TRBD1 (6 bases). CDR1 is SGHVS and CDR2 is FNYEAQ in the germline V gene. Trimming removed 1 base from V and 3 bases from J, with 13 bases in between. CDR3 length: 15 amino acids. The CDR3 protein is CASSLDRDTNYEQYF. CDR3 bases: TGTGCCAGCAGCTTAGACCGGGACACCAACTACGAGCAGTACTTC.